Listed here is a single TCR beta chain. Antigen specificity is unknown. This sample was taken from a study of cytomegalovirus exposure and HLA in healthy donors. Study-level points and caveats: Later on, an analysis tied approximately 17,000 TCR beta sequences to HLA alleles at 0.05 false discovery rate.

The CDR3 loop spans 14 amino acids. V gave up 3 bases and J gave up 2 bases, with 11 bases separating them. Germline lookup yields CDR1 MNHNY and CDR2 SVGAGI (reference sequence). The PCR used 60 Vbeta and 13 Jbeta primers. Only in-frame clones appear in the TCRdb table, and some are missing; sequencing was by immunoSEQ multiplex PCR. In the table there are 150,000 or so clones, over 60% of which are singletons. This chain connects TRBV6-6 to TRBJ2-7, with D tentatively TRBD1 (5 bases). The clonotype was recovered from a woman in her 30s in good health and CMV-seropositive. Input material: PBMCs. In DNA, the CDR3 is TGTGCCAGCAGTTATCTAGGACAAACCTACGAGCAGTACTTC. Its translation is CASSYLGQTYEQYF.